This entry concerns a single T cell receptor beta chain. The sample originates from a study of blood T cell repertoires in COVID-19. Study overall: From the United States, Italy and Spain came samples of acute and convalescent COVID-19. PBMCs, B-cell-depleted T cells, or T cells were the source of the cDNA or gDNA that made up the material.

The CDR3 consists of 13 residues. Trimming removed 5 bases from V and 3 bases from J, with 10 bases in between. The germline CDR1 and CDR2 sequences are MNHEY and SVGEGT. TCRdb's copy holds only in-frame clones and misses some; the assay was immunoSEQ multiplex PCR. This sample has fewer than 300,000 clones, with around 89% found just once. The sequence was collected from a man aged 25 to 40 with acute or convalescent COVID-19. The chain couples TRBV6-2 or TRBV6-3 to TRBJ1-1; D is perhaps TRBD1 (5 bases). Sequenced input: peripheral blood. For the CDR3, the DNA is TGTGCCAGCAGTCGACAGCCTTACACTGAAGCTTTCTTT. It yields the protein CASSRQPYTEAFF.